The rows below give T cell receptor beta chains drawn from one sample of a study of T cell responses to AZD1222 COVID-19 vaccine. The assay was immunoSEQ multiplex PCR, and TCRdb's table has in-frame clones only and misses some. Among about 200,000 clones, about 90% were seen once, and the ten largest hold approximately 7.7%. The sequencing here drew on peripheral blood, taken on day 0 of AZD1222 vaccination. These receptors were collected from an adult in good health. Both conserved end residues are part of each CDR3. The order of the fields is V gene, D gene, clone size, J gene, CDR3 length, CDR3 DNA, CDR3 protein. The D gene is left open where the match is weak. Where a row states a size, it is once, few, many or the class of an expanded clone; other rows omit it.

V: TRBV7-3; D: TRBD1; size: -; J: TRBJ1-1; length: 13; DNA: TGTGCCAGCAGCTTAATGGGACAGGGTGAAGCTTTCTTT; CDR3: CASSLMGQGEAFF
V: TRBV2; D: -; size: -; J: TRBJ1-5; length: 13; DNA: TGTGCCAGCAGTGATGCGGGTAATCAGCCCCAGCATTTT; CDR3: CASSDAGNQPQHF
V: TRBV5-4; D: TRBD1; size: -; J: TRBJ1-1; length: 15; DNA: TGTGCCAGCAGCCCTGGGACAGCACAGAACACTGAAGCTTTCTTT; CDR3: CASSPGTAQNTEAFF
V: TRBV27; D: -; size: -; J: TRBJ1-5; length: 14; DNA: TGTGCCAGCAGGGGGCCCAGGAGCAATCAGCCCCAGCATTTT; CDR3: CASRGPRSNQPQHF
V: TRBV12-3/TRBV12-4; D: TRBD1; size: -; J: TRBJ2-1; length: 13; DNA: TGTGCCAGCAGTCCGACAGGGGTTCGTGAGCAGTTCTTC; CDR3: CASSPTGVREQFF
V: TRBV7-9; D: -; size: once; J: TRBJ1-1; length: 12; DNA: TGTGCCAGCGGGAAGGCAAACACTGAAGCTTTCTTT; CDR3: CASGKANTEAFF
V: TRBV3-1/TRBV3-2; D: -; size: -; J: TRBJ1-1; length: 13; DNA: TGTGCCAGCAGCCAAGTTGCAGGCTTGGAAGCTTTCTTT; CDR3: CASSQVAGLEAFF
V: TRBV30; D: -; size: -; J: TRBJ2-1; length: 11; DNA: TGTGCCTGGCGGGTCTACAATGAGCAGTTCTTC; CDR3: CAWRVYNEQFF
V: TRBV5-5; D: -; size: -; J: TRBJ1-2; length: 11; DNA: TGTGCCAGCAGCTGGAACTATGGCTACACCTTC; CDR3: CASSWNYGYTF
V: TRBV5-4; D: -; size: -; J: TRBJ1-1; length: 15; DNA: TGTGCCAGCAGCTCACGGCCAGGGAGTAACACTGAAGCTTTCTTT; CDR3: CASSSRPGSNTEAFF
V: TRBV6-5; D: TRBD1; size: few; J: TRBJ1-2; length: 13; DNA: TGTGCCAGCAGTTTAAACGGACAGGGGGCTTACACCTTC; CDR3: CASSLNGQGAYTF
V: TRBV18; D: -; size: -; J: TRBJ1-4; length: 16; DNA: TGTGCCAGCTCACCCGGAACAGGTGCAACTAATGAAAAACTGTTTTTT; CDR3: CASSPGTGATNEKLFF
V: TRBV5-4; D: -; size: -; J: TRBJ2-7; length: 15; DNA: TGTGCCAGCAGCTTGGCGCCGGGTTTCTCCTACGAGCAGTACTTC; CDR3: CASSLAPGFSYEQYF
V: TRBV7-3; D: TRBD1; size: -; J: TRBJ1-3; length: 15; DNA: TGTGCCAGCAGCTTAGCAGGGGGTGGTGGAAACACCATATATTTT; CDR3: CASSLAGGGGNTIYF
V: TRBV7-8; D: -; size: -; J: TRBJ2-7; length: 13; DNA: TGTGCCAGCAGCTTTCACGGGGGCTACGAGCAGTACTTC; CDR3: CASSFHGGYEQYF
V: TRBV20-1; D: -; size: -; J: TRBJ1-3; length: 11; DNA: TGCAGTGCTAGATCCCACCCCATGATATATTTT; CDR3: CSARSHPMIYF
V: TRBV19; D: -; size: -; J: TRBJ1-2; length: 14; DNA: TGTGCCAGTAGTATCGGGTCGACAGGCGATGGCTACACCTTC; CDR3: CASSIGSTGDGYTF
V: TRBV12-3/TRBV12-4; D: -; size: -; J: TRBJ2-5; length: 12; DNA: TGTGCCAGCAGTTTCCCAAGGGAGACCCAGTACTTC; CDR3: CASSFPRETQYF
V: TRBV9; D: -; size: -; J: TRBJ1-3; length: 16; DNA: TGTGCCAGCAGCGTAGCAGTCCGATTGTCTGGAAACACCATATATTTT; CDR3: CASSVAVRLSGNTIYF
V: TRBV19; D: TRBD1; size: -; J: TRBJ2-3; length: 16; DNA: TGTGCCAGTAGTATCCAAGGGGGCTTTAGCACAGATACGCAGTATTTT; CDR3: CASSIQGGFSTDTQYF
V: TRBV3-1/TRBV3-2; D: -; size: -; J: TRBJ2-1; length: 12; DNA: TGTGCCAGCCGCGGCCAGCTCAATGAGCAGTTCTTC; CDR3: CASRGQLNEQFF
V: TRBV6-5; D: -; size: -; J: TRBJ2-5; length: 14; DNA: TGTGCCAGCAGACCACGGCGCCTCCAAGAGACCCAGTACTTC; CDR3: CASRPRRLQETQYF
V: TRBV5-1; D: -; size: -; J: TRBJ2-5; length: 14; DNA: TGCGCCAGCAGCTTGGCGGGGGCCTCAGAGACCCAGTACTTC; CDR3: CASSLAGASETQYF
V: TRBV6-5; D: -; size: once; J: TRBJ1-1; length: 14; DNA: TGTGCCAGCAGGGTGGCTCTCAGGAACACTGAAGCTTTCTTT; CDR3: CASRVALRNTEAFF
V: TRBV14; D: -; size: -; J: TRBJ1-1; length: 12; DNA: TGTGCCAGCAGTCGACTTGCCACTGAAGCTTTCTTT; CDR3: CASSRLATEAFF